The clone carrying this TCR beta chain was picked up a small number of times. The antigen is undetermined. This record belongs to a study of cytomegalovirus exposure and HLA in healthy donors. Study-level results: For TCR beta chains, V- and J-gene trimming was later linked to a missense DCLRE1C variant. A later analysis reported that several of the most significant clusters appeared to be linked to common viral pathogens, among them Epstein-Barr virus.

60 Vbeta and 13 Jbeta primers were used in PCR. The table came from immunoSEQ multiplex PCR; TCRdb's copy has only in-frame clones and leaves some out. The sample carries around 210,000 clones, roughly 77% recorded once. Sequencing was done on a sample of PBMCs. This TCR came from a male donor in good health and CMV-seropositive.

The CDR3 spells CASSPQPGVSYEQYF. CDR3 DNA: TGTGCCAGCAGCCCCCAACCGGGGGTGTCCTACGAGCAGTACTTC. This chain uses TRBV4-2 with TRBJ2-7, with D possibly TRBD2 on 6 matching bases. Germline assignment: CDR1 LGHNA and CDR2 YNFKEQ. This CDR3 is built from 15 residues. Trimming left V 4 bases short and J 1 base short, with 14 bases between.